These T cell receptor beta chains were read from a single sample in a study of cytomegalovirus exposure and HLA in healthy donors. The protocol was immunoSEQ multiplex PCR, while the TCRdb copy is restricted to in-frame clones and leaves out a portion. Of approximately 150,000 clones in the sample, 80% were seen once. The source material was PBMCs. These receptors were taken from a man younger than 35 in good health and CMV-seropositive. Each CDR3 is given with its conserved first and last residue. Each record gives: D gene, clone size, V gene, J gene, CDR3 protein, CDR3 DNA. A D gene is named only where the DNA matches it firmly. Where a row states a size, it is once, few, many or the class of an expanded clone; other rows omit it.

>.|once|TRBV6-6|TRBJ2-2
CASSRGQNTGELFF
TGTGCCAGCAGTAGGGGACAGAACACCGGGGAGCTGTTTTTT
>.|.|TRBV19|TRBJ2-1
CASTTARGNLQFF
TGTGCCAGTACCACGGCGCGGGGAAATTTGCAGTTCTTC
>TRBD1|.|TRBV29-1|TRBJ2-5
CSETGLGETQYF
TGCAGCGAGACAGGGTTAGGGGAGACCCAGTACTTC
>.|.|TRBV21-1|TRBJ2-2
CASSKVAGTGELFF
TGTGCCAGCAGCAAAGTTGCGGGCACCGGGGAGCTGTTTTTT
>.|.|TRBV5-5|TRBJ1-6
CASSYRPGTITSPLHF
TGTGCCAGCAGCTACAGACCCGGGACAATCACATCACCCCTCCACTTT
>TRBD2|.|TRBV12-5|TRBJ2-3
CASTSGTSGADTQYF
TGTGCTAGCACTTCCGGGACTAGCGGAGCAGATACGCAGTATTTT
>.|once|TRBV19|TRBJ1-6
CASKNQGGSPLHF
TGTGCCAGTAAGAATCAGGGAGGGTCACCCCTCCACTTT
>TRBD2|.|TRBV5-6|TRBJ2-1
CASSQPGLAGINEQFF
TGTGCCAGCAGCCAACCGGGACTAGCGGGGATCAATGAGCAGTTCTTC
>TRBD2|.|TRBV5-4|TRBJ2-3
CASSLTSGSTDTQYF
TGTGCCAGCAGCTTAACTAGCGGTAGCACAGATACGCAGTATTTT
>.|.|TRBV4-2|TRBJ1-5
CASSQVGEGRQPQHF
TGTGCCAGCAGCCAAGTGGGTGAGGGCCGTCAGCCCCAGCATTTT
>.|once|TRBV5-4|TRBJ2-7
CASSSGGPSYEQYF
TGTGCCAGCAGCTCAGGGGGGCCTTCCTACGAGCAGTACTTC
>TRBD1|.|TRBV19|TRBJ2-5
CASSPLRNRGEETQYF
TGTGCCAGTAGTCCCCTCCGGAACAGGGGTGAAGAGACCCAGTACTTC
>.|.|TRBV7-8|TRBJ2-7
CASSFYREVSEQYF
TGTGCCAGCAGCTTCTACAGAGAAGTGAGTGAGCAGTACTTC
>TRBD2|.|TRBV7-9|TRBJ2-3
CASSPGLTSTDTQYF
TGTGCCAGCAGCCCGGGACTAACTAGCACAGATACGCAGTATTTT
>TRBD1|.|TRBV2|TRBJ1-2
CASSTDRGRVYGYTF
TGTGCCAGCAGTACCGACAGGGGACGGGTCTATGGCTACACCTTC
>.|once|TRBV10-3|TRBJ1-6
CAISESAQGNNSPLHF
TGTGCCATCAGTGAGTCGGCCCAGGGGAATAATTCACCCCTCCACTTT
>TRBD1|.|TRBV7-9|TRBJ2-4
CASSFFGTGKNSQYF
TGTGCCAGCAGCTTTTTTGGGACAGGGAAAAACAGTCAGTACTTC
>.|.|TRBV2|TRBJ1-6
CASSVSGESSYNSPLHF
TGTGCCAGCAGTGTATCCGGGGAGAGCTCCTATAATTCACCCCTCCACTTT
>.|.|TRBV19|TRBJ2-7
CASSRAEFAYEQYF
TGTGCCAGTAGCAGAGCGGAGTTCGCCTACGAGCAGTACTTC
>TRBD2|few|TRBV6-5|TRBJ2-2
CASSFSSGSVYRELFF
TGTGCCAGCAGTTTCTCTAGCGGGAGTGTTTACAGGGAGCTGTTTTTT
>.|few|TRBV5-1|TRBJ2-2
CASSWGVPSPGTGELFF
TGCGCCAGCAGCTGGGGGGTTCCTAGTCCGGGAACCGGGGAGCTGTTTTTT
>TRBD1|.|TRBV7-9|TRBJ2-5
CASSLGQGVGETQYF
TGTGCCAGCAGCCTGGGACAGGGGGTTGGAGAGACCCAGTACTTC
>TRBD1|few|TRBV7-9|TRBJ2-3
CASSLATGGTDTQYF
TGTGCCAGCAGCTTGGCGACAGGGGGGACAGATACGCAGTATTTT
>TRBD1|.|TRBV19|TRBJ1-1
CASSIDFGGQGLNTEAFF
TGTGCCAGTAGTATAGATTTTGGGGGACAGGGCTTGAACACTGAAGCTTTCTTT
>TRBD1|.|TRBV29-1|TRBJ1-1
CSVSLGTETSAFF
TGCAGCGTCTCCTTAGGGACAGAAACCTCGGCTTTCTTT